The clone carrying this T cell receptor beta chain was detected a few times. Its antigen is not known. Per the germline V gene, CDR1 is SGHTA and CDR2 is FQGNSA. CDR3 length: 16 residues. Between the trimmed V and J ends, which lost 1 base and 1 base, there was a span of 11 bases. The data were obtained in a study of T cell repertoires in cytomegalovirus infection. Study information: The authors used CMV epitopes that were HLA-C-restricted (recently identified) and HLA-B-restricted (well studied). Matching HLA type and CMV infection were both indicated by public TCR beta signatures. Study findings and constraints: Accumulated public TCR beta family frequency recognized individuals carrying CMV together with the relevant HLA. Across the ex vivo response, the dominant clonotypes were HLA-C-restricted CMV-specific TCR beta clonotypes.

From the reads, TCRdb called clonotypes with MiXCR, one entry per CDR3 protein. The sample holds a few hundred thousand distinct CDR3 sequences, almost 40% seen once. The sequence derives from a human donor in good health (CMV status not recorded). Some clones in this sample may be carry-over from other donors' samples. The sequencing here drew on cultured PBMCs, taken from culture after CMV antigen stimulation. This chain links TRBV7-2 with TRBJ1-3; no clear D gene. CDR3 region: CASSLVGVASGNTIYF. The CDR3 DNA sequence: TGTGCCAGCAGCTTAGTTGGGGTGGCTTCTGGAAACACCATATATTTT.